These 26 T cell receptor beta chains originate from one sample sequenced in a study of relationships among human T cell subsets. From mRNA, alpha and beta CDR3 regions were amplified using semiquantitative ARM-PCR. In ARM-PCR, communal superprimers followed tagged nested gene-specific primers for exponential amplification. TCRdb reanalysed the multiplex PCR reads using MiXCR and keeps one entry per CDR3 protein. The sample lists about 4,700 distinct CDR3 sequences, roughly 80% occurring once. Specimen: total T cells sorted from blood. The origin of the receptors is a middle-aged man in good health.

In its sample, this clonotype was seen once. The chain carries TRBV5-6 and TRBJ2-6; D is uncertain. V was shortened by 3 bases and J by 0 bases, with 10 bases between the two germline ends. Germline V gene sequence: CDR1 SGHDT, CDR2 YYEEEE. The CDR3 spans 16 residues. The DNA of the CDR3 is TGTGCCAGCAGCTCGCTGGTCGTCTCTGGGGCCAACGTCCTGACTTTC. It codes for CASSSLVVSGANVLTF.

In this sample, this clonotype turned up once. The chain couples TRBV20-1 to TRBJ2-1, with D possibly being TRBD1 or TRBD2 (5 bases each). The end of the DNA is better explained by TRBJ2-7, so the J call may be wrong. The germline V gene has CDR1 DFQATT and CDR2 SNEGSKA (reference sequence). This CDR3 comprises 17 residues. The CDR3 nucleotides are TGCAGTGCTAGAGCCTTCGCTTCAGCGGACACCTACTACGAGCAGTACTTC. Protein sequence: CSARAFASADTYYEQYF.

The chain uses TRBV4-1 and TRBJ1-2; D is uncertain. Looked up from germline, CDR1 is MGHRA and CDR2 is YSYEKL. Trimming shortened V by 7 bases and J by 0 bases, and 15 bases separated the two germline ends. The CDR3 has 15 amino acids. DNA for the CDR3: TGCGCCAGCACCAACGGCGGGTTAACTAACTATGGCTACACCTTC. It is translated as CASTNGGLTNYGYTF.

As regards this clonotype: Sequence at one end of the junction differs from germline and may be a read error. CDR3 bases: TGCGCCAGCAGCTTTCACGGGGGAAATATGAACACTGAAGCTTTCTTT. This sequence encodes CASSFHGGNMNTEAFF. The chain employs TRBV11-2 and TRBJ1-1, with TRBD1 as a possible D gene (5 bases). Germline V lookup: CDR1 SGHAT, CDR2 FQNNGV. The CDR3 has 16 residues.

This CDR3 is CASSYGDSYSYEQYF. Written as DNA, the CDR3 is TGTGCCAGCAGTTACGGGGACTCCTACTCCTACGAGCAGTACTTC. The V and J genes are TRBV6-5 and TRBJ2-7; maybe TRBD2 (6 bases). CDR1 and CDR2 from the germline V gene are MNHEY and SVGAGI. The CDR3 spans 15 residues. Trimming shortened V by 2 bases and J by 0 bases, and 11 bases separated the two germline ends.

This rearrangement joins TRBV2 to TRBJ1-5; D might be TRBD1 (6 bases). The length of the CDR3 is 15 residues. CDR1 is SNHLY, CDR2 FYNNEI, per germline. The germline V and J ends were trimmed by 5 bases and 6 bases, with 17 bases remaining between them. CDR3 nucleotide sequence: TGTGCCAGCAGTCCACAGGGAAGGGACGGTCAGCCCCAGCATTTT. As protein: CASSPQGRDGQPQHF.

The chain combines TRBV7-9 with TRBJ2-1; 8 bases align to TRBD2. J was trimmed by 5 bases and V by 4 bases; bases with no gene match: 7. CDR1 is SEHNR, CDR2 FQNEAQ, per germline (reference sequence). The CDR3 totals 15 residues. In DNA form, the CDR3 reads TGTGCCAGCAGCTCGTCACTAGCGGACCACAATGAGCAGTTCTTC. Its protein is CASSSSLADHNEQFF.

As DNA, the CDR3 is TGTGCCAGCTCACCACGCGGGCAGGGGGCCGGCAATGAGCAGTTCTTC. Amino acid sequence: CASSPRGQGAGNEQFF. This chain connects TRBV18 to TRBJ2-1; 8 bases agree with TRBD1. Germline lookup yields CDR1 KGHSH and CDR2 LQKENI. V lost 1 base, J lost 6 bases, and 8 bases stayed unmatched. The CDR3 extends over 16 amino acids.

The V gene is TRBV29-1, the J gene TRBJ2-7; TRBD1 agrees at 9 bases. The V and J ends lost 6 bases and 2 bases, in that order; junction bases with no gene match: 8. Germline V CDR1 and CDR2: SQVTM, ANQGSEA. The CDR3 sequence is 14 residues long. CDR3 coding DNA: TGCAGCGTCGGGGACAGGGAAGTTCCCTACGAGCAGTACTTC. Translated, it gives CSVGDREVPYEQYF.

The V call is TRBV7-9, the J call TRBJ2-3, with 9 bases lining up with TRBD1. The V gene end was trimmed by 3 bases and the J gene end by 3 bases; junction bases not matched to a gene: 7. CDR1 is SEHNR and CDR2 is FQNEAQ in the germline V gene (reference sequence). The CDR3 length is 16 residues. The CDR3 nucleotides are TGTGCCAGCAGCTTCTTGACAGGGGGAGTTACAGATACGCAGTATTTT. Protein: CASSFLTGGVTDTQYF.

CDR3 protein: CASSNDSPYNSPLHF. Written as DNA, the CDR3 is TGTGCCAGCAGTAATGACAGTCCCTATAATTCACCCCTCCACTTT. The chain joins TRBV12-3 or TRBV12-4 to TRBJ1-6, with D perhaps TRBD1 (5 bases). The CDR3 covers 15 residues. V was trimmed by 5 bases and J by 2 bases, leaving 10 bases between them.

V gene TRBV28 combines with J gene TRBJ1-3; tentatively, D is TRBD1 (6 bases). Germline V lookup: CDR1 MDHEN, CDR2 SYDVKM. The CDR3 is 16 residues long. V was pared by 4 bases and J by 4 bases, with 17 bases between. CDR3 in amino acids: CASSSLQGKLGNTIYF. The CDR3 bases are TGTGCCAGCAGTTCGCTACAGGGAAAGCTGGGAAACACCATATATTTT.

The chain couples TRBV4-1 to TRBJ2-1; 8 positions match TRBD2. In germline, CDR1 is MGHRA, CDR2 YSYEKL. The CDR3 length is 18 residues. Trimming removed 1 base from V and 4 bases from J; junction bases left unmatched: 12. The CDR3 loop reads CASSQVVGRVSGYNEQFF. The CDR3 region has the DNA TGCGCCAGCAGCCAAGTTGTCGGGAGGGTATCGGGTTACAATGAGCAGTTCTTC.

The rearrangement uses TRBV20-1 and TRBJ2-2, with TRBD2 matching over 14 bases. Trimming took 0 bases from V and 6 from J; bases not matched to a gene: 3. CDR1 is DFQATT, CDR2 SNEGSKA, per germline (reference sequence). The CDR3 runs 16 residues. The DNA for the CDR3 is TGCAGTGCTAGAGAAGGACTAGCGGGAGGAGCCGGGGAGCTGTTTTTT. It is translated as CSAREGLAGGAGELFF.

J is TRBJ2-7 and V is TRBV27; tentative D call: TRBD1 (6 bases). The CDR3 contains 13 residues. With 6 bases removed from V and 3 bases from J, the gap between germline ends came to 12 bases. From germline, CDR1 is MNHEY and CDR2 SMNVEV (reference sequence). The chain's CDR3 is CASRGDTHYEQYF. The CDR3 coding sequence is TGTGCCAGCAGGGGGGACACCCACTACGAGCAGTACTTC.

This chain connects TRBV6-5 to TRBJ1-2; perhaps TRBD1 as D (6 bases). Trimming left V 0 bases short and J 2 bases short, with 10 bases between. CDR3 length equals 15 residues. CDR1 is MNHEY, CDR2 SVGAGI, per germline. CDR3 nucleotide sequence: TGTGCCAGCAGTTACTCGAAGGGGGGCAACTATGGCTACACCTTC. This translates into CASSYSKGGNYGYTF.

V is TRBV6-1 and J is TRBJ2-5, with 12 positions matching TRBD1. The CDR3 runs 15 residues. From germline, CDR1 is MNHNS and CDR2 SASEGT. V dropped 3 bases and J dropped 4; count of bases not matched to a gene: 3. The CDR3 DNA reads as TGTGCCAGCAGTGATGGGGGACAGGGGGCAGAGACCCAGTACTTC. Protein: CASSDGGQGAETQYF.

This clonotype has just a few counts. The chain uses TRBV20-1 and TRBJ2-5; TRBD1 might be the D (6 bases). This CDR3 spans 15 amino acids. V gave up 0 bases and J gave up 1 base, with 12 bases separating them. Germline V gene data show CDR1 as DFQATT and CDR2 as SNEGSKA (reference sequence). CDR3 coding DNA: TGCAGTGCTAGAGATGCCCGGGACACCCAAGAGACCCAGTACTTC. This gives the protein CSARDARDTQETQYF.

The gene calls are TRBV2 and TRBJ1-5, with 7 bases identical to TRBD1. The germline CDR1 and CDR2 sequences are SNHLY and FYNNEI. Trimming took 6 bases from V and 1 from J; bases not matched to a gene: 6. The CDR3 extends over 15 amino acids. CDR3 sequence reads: CASSTGEGSNQPQHF. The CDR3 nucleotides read TGTGCCAGCAGCACAGGGGAGGGAAGCAATCAGCCCCAGCATTTT.

The CDR3, as DNA: TGTGCCAGCAGTTACGGGCCGGACCTCGGCTACGAGCAGTACTTC. Its protein product is CASSYGPDLGYEQYF. The rearrangement uses TRBV6-5 and TRBJ2-7; D gene unclear. V was trimmed by 2 bases and J by 3 bases, leaving 14 bases between them. Germline loops: CDR1 MNHEY, CDR2 SVGAGI. The CDR3 has 15 residues.

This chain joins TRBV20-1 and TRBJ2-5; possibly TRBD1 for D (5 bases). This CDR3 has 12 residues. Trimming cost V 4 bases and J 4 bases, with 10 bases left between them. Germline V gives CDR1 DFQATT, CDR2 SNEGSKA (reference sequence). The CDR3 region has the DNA TGCAGTGCTAATCAGGGTGCAGAGACCCAGTACTTC. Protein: CSANQGAETQYF.

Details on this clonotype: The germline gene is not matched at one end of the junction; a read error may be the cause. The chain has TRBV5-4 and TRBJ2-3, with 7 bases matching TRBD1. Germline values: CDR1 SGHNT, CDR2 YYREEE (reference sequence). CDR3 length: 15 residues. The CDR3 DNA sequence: TGCGCCAGCAGCCTCAAGGGGGCCAGCACAGATACGCAGTATTTT. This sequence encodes CASSLKGASTDTQYF. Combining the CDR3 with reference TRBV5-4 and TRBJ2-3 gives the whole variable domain ETGVTQSPTHLIKTRGQQVTLRCSSQSGHNTVSWYQQALGQGPQFIFQYYREEENGRGNFPPRFSGLQFPNYSSELNVNALELDDSALYLCASSLKGASTDTQYFGPGTRLTVL.

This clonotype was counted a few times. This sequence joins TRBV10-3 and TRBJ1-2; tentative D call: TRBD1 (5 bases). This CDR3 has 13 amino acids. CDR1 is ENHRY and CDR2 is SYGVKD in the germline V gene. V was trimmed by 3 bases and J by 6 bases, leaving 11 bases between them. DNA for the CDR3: TGTGCCATCAGTGATAGGGGCACTGATGGCTACACCTTC. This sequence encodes CAISDRGTDGYTF.

DNA for the CDR3: TGTGCCAGCTCACCCCAAGAGACCCAGTACTTC. Protein product: CASSPQETQYF. The rearrangement joins TRBV18 to TRBJ2-5; D gene ambiguous. V was shortened by 3 bases and J by 1 base, with 0 bases between the two germline ends. Germline V gives CDR1 KGHSH, CDR2 LQKENI. The CDR3 totals 11 residues.

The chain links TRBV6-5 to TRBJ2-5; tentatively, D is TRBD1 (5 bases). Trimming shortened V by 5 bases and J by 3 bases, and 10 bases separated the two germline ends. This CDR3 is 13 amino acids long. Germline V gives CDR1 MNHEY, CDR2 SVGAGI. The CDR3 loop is CASSKGFKETQYF. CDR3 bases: TGTGCCAGCAGTAAGGGGTTCAAAGAGACCCAGTACTTC.

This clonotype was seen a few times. The CDR3 loop reads CASSLGGNSGNTIYF. The CDR3 DNA reads TGTGCCAGCAGCTTAGGTGGCAACTCTGGAAACACCATATATTTT. This rearrangement joins TRBV11-2 to TRBJ1-3; D not resolved. Trimming cost V 1 base and J 0 bases, with 7 bases left between them. The CDR3 length is 15 residues. CDR1 and CDR2 from the germline V gene are SGHAT and FQNNGV.